These 30 T cell receptor beta chains came from one sample sequenced in a study of human T cells and chemical hapten exposure. The time point: patch test 2, 6 weeks after DPC sensitization. The sample's treatment: therapeutic diphenylcyclopropenone sensitization with weekly scalp DPC. TCRdb independently ran MiXCR on the RACE reads; one entry per CDR3 protein. The repertoire has approximately 91,000 distinct CDR3 sequences, around 10% of them found once; the top ten carry roughly 1.5%. The sample was whole blood, taken in connection with sensitization to the hapten diphenylcyclopropenone (DPC). Source of these receptors: a young man with alopecia areata. Some clones in this sample may be carry-over from other donors' samples.

J is TRBJ1-1 and V is TRBV10-3; tentatively, D is TRBD1 (6 bases). Trimming removed 6 bases from V and 4 bases from J, with 9 bases in between. Germline assignment: CDR1 ENHRY and CDR2 SYGVKD. The length of the CDR3 is 12 residues. CDR3 nucleotide sequence: TGTGCCATCAGCCGGGGGCGCACTGAAGCTTTCTTT. This gives the protein CAISRGRTEAFF.

This clonotype was detected many times. The chain employs TRBV13 and TRBJ2-7; TRBD2 aligns across 8 bases. Looked up from germline, CDR1 is PRHDT and CDR2 is FYEKMQ (reference sequence). Unmatched junction bases numbered 8, after V lost 6 bases and J lost 1 base. The CDR3 consists of 15 residues. CDR3 coding DNA: TGTGCCAGCAGAAGAGCGGGGGTTCTATCCTACGAGCAGTACTTC. Its protein is CASRRAGVLSYEQYF.

This clonotype was found a few times. This chain's CDR3 is CASSLPYTEAFF. The CDR3, as DNA: TGTGCCAGCAGTTTGCCTTACACTGAAGCTTTCTTT. The chain employs TRBV6-2 or TRBV6-3 and TRBJ1-1; D is uncertain. From germline, CDR1 is MNHEY and CDR2 SVGEGT. V shed 4 bases and J shed 3 bases, with 6 bases lying between them. The CDR3 contains 12 residues.

This clonotype was picked up many times. The chain joins TRBV7-9 to TRBJ1-1, with D uncertain. Germline V gene sequence: CDR1 SEHNR, CDR2 FQNEAQ (reference sequence). The CDR3 has 12 residues. The V gene lost 4 bases and the J gene lost 4 bases, with 7 bases spanning the gap. DNA of the CDR3: TGTGCCAGCAGCTCGCTGGGCACTGAAGCTTTCTTT. This sequence encodes CASSSLGTEAFF. The entire variable domain, with the rest obtained from reference TRBV7-9 and TRBJ1-1, is as follows: DTGVSQNPRHKITKRGQNVTFRCDPISEHNRLYWYRQTLGQGPEFLTYFQNEAQLEKSRLLSDRFSAERPKGSFSTLEIQRTEQGDSAMYLCASSSLGTEAFFGQGTRLTVV.

The chain links TRBV11-2 to TRBJ2-3; no clear D gene. V was clipped by 3 bases and J by 0 bases, with 4 bases between them. The CDR3 contains 13 residues. CDR1 is SGHAT and CDR2 is FQNNGV in the germline V gene. The CDR3 loop reads CASSFDSTDTQYF. The CDR3 DNA reads as TGTGCCAGCAGCTTCGACAGCACAGATACGCAGTATTTT.

This clonotype appeared a few times. The chain combines TRBV6-5 with TRBJ1-2; TRBD1 matches 8 bases. V was pared by 2 bases and J by 2 bases, with 16 bases of the junction left unmatched. The CDR3 consists of 19 residues. Germline CDR1 MNHEY, CDR2 SVGAGI. Written as DNA, the CDR3 is TGTGCCAGCAGTTACGGGGGACAGGATTCGTCTCGGTCCAACTATGGCTACACCTTC. Its translation is CASSYGGQDSSRSNYGYTF.

There are a few counts of this clonotype. V gene TRBV5-5 combines with J gene TRBJ2-4; no firm D call. This CDR3 is 16 amino acids long. Trimming removed 0 bases at V and 6 bases at J, with 16 bases between. CDR1 is SGHKS and CDR2 is YYEKEE in the germline V gene (reference sequence). Here the CDR3 reads CASSLANPQEGNIQYF. CDR3 DNA: TGTGCCAGCAGCTTGGCCAATCCCCAGGAAGGAAACATTCAGTACTTC.

V and J are TRBV9 and TRBJ1-1; D unresolved. CDR1 is SGDLS, CDR2 YYNGEE, per germline. The CDR3 runs 14 residues. The V end lost 4 bases, the J end lost 2 bases, and 12 bases lay between the germline ends. CDR3 nucleotides: TGTGCCAGCAGCCCCCCCCCCGCCAACACTGAAGCTTTCTTT. This encodes CASSPPPANTEAFF.

This clonotype was found a few times. The chain has TRBV27 and TRBJ2-7; no reliable D call. This CDR3 has 11 amino acids. Germline V CDR1 and CDR2: MNHEY, SMNVEV (reference sequence). V was shortened by 3 bases and J by 5 bases, with 5 bases between the two germline ends. The CDR3 here is CASSFGDEQYF. The CDR3 nucleotides are TGTGCCAGCAGTTTTGGGGACGAGCAGTACTTC.

The V gene is TRBV28, the J gene TRBJ2-7; no definite D call. CDR1 MDHEN and CDR2 SYDVKM come from the germline V gene. Trimming cost V 6 bases and J 7 bases, with 13 bases left between them. The CDR3 spans 12 residues. The CDR3 here is CASRLPDEEQYF. In DNA form, the CDR3 reads TGTGCCAGCAGGCTCCCGGACGAGGAGCAGTACTTC. The variable domain in full, completed from reference TRBV28 and TRBJ2-7, reads DVKVTQSSRYLVKRTGEKVFLECVQDMDHENMFWYRQDPGLGLRLIYFSYDVKMKEKGDIPEGYSVSREKKERFSLILESASTNQTSMYLCASRLPDEEQYFGPGTRLTVT.

The rearrangement links TRBV7-8 to TRBJ1-1; TRBD1 is a possible D gene (6 bases). V was clipped by 4 bases and J by 1 base, with 13 bases between them. The CDR3 sequence is 15 residues long. Germline CDR1 reads SGHVS; CDR2 reads FQNEAQ. The DNA for the CDR3 is TGTGCCAGCAGCTCAAGATACAGGGAGAACACTGAAGCTTTCTTT. This encodes CASSSRYRENTEAFF.

Regarding this clonotype: Just one base apart from a much larger clone, this may be a read error. The CDR3 nucleotides are TGTGCCAGCAGCCCGGACGGCCTTAGCTCCTACGAGCAGTACTTC. This sequence encodes CASSPDGLSSYEQYF. This chain links TRBV7-9 with TRBJ2-7; D remains ambiguous. The CDR3 spans 15 residues. The germline V gene encodes CDR1 SEHNR and CDR2 FQNEAQ (reference sequence). V lost 5 bases to trimming and J lost 0 bases, with 14 bases between them.

The gene calls are TRBV11-2 and TRBJ1-1, with TRBD1 as a possible D gene (5 bases). Deletions cut 4 bases from V and 5 bases from J, with 14 bases between. Per germline, CDR1 SGHAT and CDR2 FQNNGV. CDR3 size: 14 residues. The CDR3 DNA sequence: TGTGCCAGCAGCTACAAGGGGCTAGAGACTGAAGCTTTCTTT. It codes for CASSYKGLETEAFF.

The table lists this clonotype with many counts. The chain carries TRBV11-2 and TRBJ2-7; D not certain. CDR1 and CDR2 (germline): SGHAT, FQNNGV. CDR3 size: 12 residues. Trimming cost V 8 bases and J 3 bases, with 11 bases left between them. CDR3 protein: CASGRILYEQYF. The DNA of the CDR3 is TGTGCCAGCGGACGGATCCTCTACGAGCAGTACTTC.

This clonotype has ten or more counts. The chain couples TRBV6-4 to TRBJ2-3; TRBD2 matches at 10 bases. Germline V gene lookup returns CDR1 MRHNA and CDR2 SNTAGT. The CDR3 extends over 14 amino acids. V was clipped by 2 bases and J by 4 bases; unmatched bases: 0. The CDR3 region has the DNA TGTGCCAGCAGTGACAGCGGGGGGGCAGATACGCAGTATTTT. Translating it yields CASSDSGGADTQYF.

This clonotype showed up just a few times. The rearrangement links TRBV28 to TRBJ2-7; perhaps TRBD2 as D (6 bases). Between the trimmed V and J ends, which lost 10 bases and 1 base, there was a span of 17 bases. This CDR3 spans 14 amino acids. Looked up from germline, CDR1 is MDHEN and CDR2 is SYDVKM. Written as DNA, the CDR3 is TGTGCCACTGTGGGAGGATCAGAGTCCTACGAGCAGTACTTC. Residues: CATVGGSESYEQYF. The variable domain in full, with the rest retrieved from reference TRBV28 and TRBJ2-7, is DVKVTQSSRYLVKRTGEKVFLECVQDMDHENMFWYRQDPGLGLRLIYFSYDVKMKEKGDIPEGYSVSREKKERFSLILESASTNQTSMYLCATVGGSESYEQYFGPGTRLTVT.

Within the sample, this clonotype is medium-sized (0.01 to 0.1%). The chain carries TRBV29-1 and TRBJ2-7; 9 bases match TRBD1. There are 14 residues in the CDR3. CDR1 is SQVTM, CDR2 ANQGSEA, per germline. With V trimmed by 7 bases and J by 0 bases, 7 bases remained unmatched. CDR3 sequence (DNA): TGCAGCGCCACAGGGGGCGAGAGCTCCTACGAGCAGTACTTC. Its protein is CSATGGESSYEQYF.

This chain joins TRBV9 and TRBJ2-3, with D perhaps matching TRBD1 (5 bases). Germline loops: CDR1 SGDLS, CDR2 YYNGEE. The CDR3 has 14 residues. Deletions cut 0 bases from V and 4 bases from J, with 9 bases between. The CDR3 loop reads CASSVARASDTQYF. The DNA for the CDR3 is TGTGCCAGCAGCGTAGCCAGGGCATCAGATACGCAGTATTTT.

At least ten counts were recorded for this clonotype. The chain is built from TRBV6-2 or TRBV6-3 and TRBJ1-1, with a tentative D call TRBD1 (5 bases). CDR1 MNHEY and CDR2 SVGEGT come from the germline V gene. The V end was cut by 2 bases, the J end by 3 bases, with 16 bases between. The CDR3 has 16 amino acids. The CDR3 here is CASSYAAVGVYTEAFF. CDR3 sequence (DNA): TGTGCCAGCAGTTACGCCGCGGTGGGGGTTTACACTGAAGCTTTCTTT.

This clonotype showed up just a few times. V and J are TRBV4-1 and TRBJ2-7; D not resolved. Germline V gene data show CDR1 as MGHRA and CDR2 as YSYEKL. This CDR3 region has 13 residues. The ends were cut back, 0 bases at V and 5 bases at J, with 8 bases in the middle. CDR3 loop: CASSQDGGHEQYF. DNA of the CDR3: TGCGCCAGCAGCCAAGATGGCGGCCACGAGCAGTACTTC.

This chain uses TRBV7-2 with TRBJ1-4; 8 bases match TRBD1. CDR1 is SGHTA, CDR2 FQGNSA, per germline. CDR3 length equals 14 residues. The V segment lost 3 bases and the J segment 7 bases; nucleotides outside the gene matches: 4. The CDR3 here is CASSFRGRGEKLFF. The CDR3 region has the DNA TGTGCCAGCAGCTTCAGGGGGCGCGGTGAAAAACTGTTTTTT. The complete variable domain, with remaining parts taken from reference TRBV7-2 and TRBJ1-4, reads GAGVSQSPSNKVTEKGKDVELRCDPISGHTALYWYRQSLGQGLEFLIYFQGNSAPDKSGLPSDRFSAERTGGSVSTLTIQRTQQEDSAVYLCASSFRGRGEKLFFGSGTQLSVL.

This clonotype was detected a few times. This chain uses TRBV4-2 with TRBJ2-5; perhaps TRBD1 as D (5 bases). V was pared by 1 base and J by 4 bases, with 10 bases between. From germline, CDR1 is LGHNA and CDR2 YNFKEQ. CDR3 size: 14 residues. The CDR3: CASSQGQGRETQYF. The DNA of the CDR3 is TGTGCCAGCAGCCAAGGGCAGGGCCGAGAGACCCAGTACTTC.

The gene calls are TRBV7-2 and TRBJ1-4, with 8 bases fitting TRBD1. Germline-derived CDR1 and CDR2 are SGHTA and FQGNSA. The J segment lost 7 bases and the V segment lost 5 bases, leaving 9 bases of the junction unmatched. The CDR3 is 15 amino acids. The CDR3 region is CASSARTGSTEKLFF. The CDR3 DNA reads as TGTGCCAGCAGCGCCAGGACAGGGAGCACTGAAAAACTGTTTTTT.

This clonotype was detected ten times or more. The germline gene is not matched at one end of the junction; a read error may be the cause. V is TRBV11-2 and J is TRBJ1-1; D not resolved. This CDR3 has 17 residues. CDR1 is SGHAT, CDR2 FQNNGV, per germline. The chain's CDR3 is CASSLEVGQDANTEAFF. In DNA, the CDR3 is TGTGCCAGCAGTTTAGAGGTAGGGCAAGACGCGAACACTGAAGCTTTCTTT.

This clonotype was counted at least ten times. This chain joins TRBV19 and TRBJ1-4; 9 bases agree with TRBD1. Germline trimming cut 1 base from V and 16 bases from J; bases unmatched to any gene: 10. The CDR3 spans 14 residues. CDR1 and CDR2 (germline): LNHDA, SQIVND (reference sequence). The CDR3 loop is CASSIARTGAERFF. CDR3 DNA: TGTGCCAGTAGTATAGCTAGGACAGGGGCGGAACGGTTTTTT. Full variable domain (outside the CDR3, taken from reference TRBV19 and TRBJ1-4): DGGITQSPKYLFRKEGQNVTLSCEQNLNHDAMYWYRQDPGQGLRLIYYSQIVNDFQKGDIAEGYSVSREKKESFPLTVTSAQKNPTAFYLCASSIARTGAERFFGSGTQLSVL.

The rearrangement links TRBV6-2 or TRBV6-3 to TRBJ2-5, with a tentative D call TRBD1 (6 bases). CDR1 and CDR2 (germline): MNHEY, SVGEGT. The ends were cut back, 7 bases at V and 2 bases at J, with 23 bases in the middle. The CDR3 runs to 17 residues. This chain's CDR3 is CASTSLGVFRGQETQYF. The DNA for the CDR3 is TGTGCCAGCACCTCCCTTGGGGTCTTCAGGGGACAAGAGACCCAGTACTTC.

This chain uses TRBV7-2 with TRBJ2-2, with 7 bases that match TRBD1. Germline assignment: CDR1 SGHTA and CDR2 FQGNSA. The CDR3 runs 14 residues. After removal of 2 bases from V and 6 bases from J, the junction contained 3 bases not matched to a gene. The CDR3 DNA is TGTGCCAGCAGCTTATCAGGGACAGCCGGGGAGCTGTTTTTT. Amino acids: CASSLSGTAGELFF.

This clonotype turned up a few times. The chain combines TRBV6-5 with TRBJ2-7, with 7 bases matching TRBD1. The CDR3 runs to 15 residues. The V gene's germline CDR1 is MNHEY and CDR2 SVGAGI. Unmatched junction bases numbered 4, after V lost 2 bases and J lost 0 bases. The CDR3 nucleotides read TGTGCCAGCAGTTACACGGACAGGAGCTCCTACGAGCAGTACTTC. This gives the protein CASSYTDRSSYEQYF.

This clonotype was found many times. The chain is built from TRBV7-6 and TRBJ1-1, with D possibly being TRBD1 (6 bases). Germline V gene sequence: CDR1 SGHVS, CDR2 FNYEAQ. The V end was cut by 5 bases, the J end by 5 bases, with 27 bases between. The CDR3 spans 18 residues. The CDR3 DNA sequence: TGTGCCAGCAGCCCCCTTATAGGAGGGGGAGCTCGGGGGACTGAAGCTTTCTTT. Protein: CASSPLIGGGARGTEAFF.

This clonotype was seen a handful of times. The chain joins TRBV29-1 to TRBJ2-7, with a possible D match to TRBD1 (5 bases). The germline V gene has CDR1 SQVTM and CDR2 ANQGSEA. V lost 5 bases, J lost 5 bases, and 10 bases lay in between. The CDR3 contains 11 residues. DNA for the CDR3: TGCAGCGTTAAAAGGGGCCACGAGCAGTACTTC. This codes for CSVKRGHEQYF.